This TCR beta chain was sequenced during a study of OX40 agonist ivuxolimab in advanced cancers. Whole-study results and caveats: Expanded peripheral T cell antigen specificity was not determined.

Remarks on this clone: Its target is not known.

The length of the CDR3 is 14 residues. The V gene lost 5 bases and the J gene lost 4 bases, with 13 bases spanning the gap. Germline V gene sequence: CDR1 SGHTA, CDR2 FQGNSA. Measured with immunoSEQ multiplex PCR; TCRdb has only the in-frame clones, and not every one. The sample includes around 40,000 clones, 65% to 90% seen only once; the top ten take approximately 2%. The specimen was CD4+ or CD8+ T cells sorted from blood, collected in a trial of the OX40 agonist ivuxolimab. V usage is TRBV7-2 and J usage is TRBJ2-3, with D perhaps TRBD1 (6 bases). The source is an adult with an advanced solid tumor such as melanoma, head and neck, liver or kidney cancer. The CDR3 bases are TGTGCCAGCAGCATGGACAGAGGGGCAGATACGCAGTATTTT. This sequence encodes CASSMDRGADTQYF.